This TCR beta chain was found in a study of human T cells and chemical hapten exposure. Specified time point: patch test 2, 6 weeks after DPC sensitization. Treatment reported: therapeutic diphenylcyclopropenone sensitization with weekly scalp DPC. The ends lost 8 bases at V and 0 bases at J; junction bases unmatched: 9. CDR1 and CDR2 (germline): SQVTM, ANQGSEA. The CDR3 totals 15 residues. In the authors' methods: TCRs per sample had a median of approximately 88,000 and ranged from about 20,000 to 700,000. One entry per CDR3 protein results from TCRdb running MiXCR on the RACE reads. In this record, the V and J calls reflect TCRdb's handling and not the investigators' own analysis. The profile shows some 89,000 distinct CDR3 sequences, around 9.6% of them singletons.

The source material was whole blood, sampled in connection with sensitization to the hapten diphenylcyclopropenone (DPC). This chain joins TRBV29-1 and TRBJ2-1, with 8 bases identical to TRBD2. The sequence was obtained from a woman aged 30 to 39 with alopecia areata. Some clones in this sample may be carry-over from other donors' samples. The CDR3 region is CSHRTSGSSYNEQFF. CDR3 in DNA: TGCAGCCATAGAACAAGCGGGAGCTCCTACAATGAGCAGTTCTTC.